These T cell receptor beta chains were read from a single sample in a study of cytomegalovirus exposure and HLA in healthy donors. Method: immunoSEQ multiplex PCR; TCRdb's copy keeps in-frame clones and lacks some. The repertoire consists of 65,000 or so clones, with about 91% occurring once and the leading ten covering around 1.2%. Sequences were obtained from PBMCs. Source of these receptors: a woman under 30 in good health and CMV-seronegative. CDR3s include the opening cysteine and the closing phenylalanine or tryptophan. D genes are given only for firm matches. Some rows mark clone size as missing; the rest say once, few, many or name a class of expanded clone.

j_gene	len	v_gene	abundance	d_gene	CDR3aa	CDR3nt
TRBJ1-2	14	TRBV5-8	.	TRBD1	CASSRMTGRYGYTF	TGTGCCAGCAGCCGTATGACAGGGAGGTATGGCTACACCTTC
TRBJ2-5	14	TRBV6-6	.	.	CASSYDRTEETQYF	TGTGCCAGCAGTTACGATAGGACTGAAGAGACCCAGTACTTC
TRBJ2-3	12	TRBV10-2	.	.	CASSPGSDTQYF	TGCGCCAGCAGTCCAGGGTCAGATACGCAGTATTTT
TRBJ1-1	14	TRBV4-1	.	TRBD1	CASSRPEGATEAFF	TGCGCCAGCAGCCGTCCGGAGGGGGCCACTGAAGCTTTCTTT
TRBJ2-3	15	TRBV11-2	.	TRBD2	CASSSTSGRGITQYF	TGTGCCAGCAGTTCTACTAGCGGGAGGGGGATTACGCAGTATTTT
TRBJ2-1	14	TRBV9	.	.	CASSVDSSYNEQFF	TGTGCCAGCAGCGTAGACAGCTCCTACAATGAGCAGTTCTTC
TRBJ2-1	15	TRBV7-9	.	.	CASSWGELAWEEQFF	TGTGCCAGCAGCTGGGGGGAGCTAGCGTGGGAGGAGCAGTTCTTC
TRBJ1-1	13	TRBV6-1	.	.	CASSRDSNTEAFF	TGTGCCAGCAGCAGAGACAGTAACACTGAAGCTTTCTTT
TRBJ1-5	11	TRBV5-6	few	.	CASSFRQPQHF	TGTGCCAGCAGCTTCCGTCAGCCCCAGCATTTT
TRBJ1-1	13	TRBV6-1	.	.	CASSDRMNTEAFF	TGTGCCAGCAGTGACAGAATGAACACTGAAGCTTTCTTT
TRBJ2-1	20	TRBV7-6	.	TRBD2	CASSLTTGLATQGVYNEQFF	TGTGCCAGCAGCTTGACAACCGGACTAGCGACTCAGGGGGTTTACAATGAGCAGTTCTTC
TRBJ2-7	15	TRBV15	.	.	CATSRGPAGTYEQYF	TGTGCCACCAGCAGAGGACCCGCGGGAACCTACGAGCAGTACTTC
TRBJ1-1	13	TRBV29-1	.	.	CSVEPDLNTEAFF	TGCAGCGTTGAACCAGATCTGAACACTGAAGCTTTCTTT
TRBJ1-2	11	TRBV29-1	.	TRBD1	CSVEEQGGYTF	TGCAGCGTTGAAGAACAGGGGGGCTACACCTTC
TRBJ1-1	14	TRBV6-4	.	TRBD1	CASSPTGANTEAFF	TGTGCCAGCAGCCCGACAGGGGCGAACACTGAAGCTTTCTTT
TRBJ2-2	17	TRBV7-3	.	.	CASSLPGSGGGTGELFF	TGTGCCAGCAGCTTACCAGGGTCGGGCGGAGGGACCGGGGAGCTGTTTTTT
TRBJ1-3	16	TRBV9	.	.	CASSVALIPGSNTIYF	TGTGCCAGCAGCGTAGCCCTAATCCCAGGTTCGAACACCATATATTTT
TRBJ2-7	13	TRBV6-1	few	.	CASTGGGRYEQYF	TGTGCCAGCACTGGGGGCGGTCGATACGAGCAGTACTTC
TRBJ1-2	14	TRBV28	.	.	CASSLSYGGLRYTF	TGTGCCAGCAGTCTCTCGTACGGGGGGCTCCGCTACACCTTC
TRBJ1-5	15	TRBV5-6	.	.	CASSLAGFGRQPQHF	TGTGCCAGCAGCTTGGCAGGGTTCGGGCGGCAGCCCCAGCATTTT
TRBJ2-3	15	TRBV15	.	.	CATSSARGGADTQYF	TGTGCCACCAGCAGCGCCAGGGGTGGTGCAGATACGCAGTATTTT
TRBJ1-5	13	TRBV29-1	.	.	CSASTGRDQPQHF	TGCAGCGCTAGTACAGGGAGGGATCAGCCCCAGCATTTT
TRBJ2-1	16	TRBV19	.	.	CASSSLAASSYNEQFF	TGTGCCAGTAGTTCTTTAGCGGCTAGCTCCTACAATGAGCAGTTCTTC
TRBJ1-2	13	TRBV2	.	.	CASSPDRSYGYTF	TGTGCCAGCAGTCCCGACAGATCCTATGGCTACACCTTC
TRBJ2-2	14	TRBV9	.	.	CASSVGGSTGELFF	TGTGCCAGCAGCGTAGGCGGTAGTACCGGGGAGCTGTTTTTT
TRBJ2-2	16	TRBV18	.	TRBD1	CASSPDRGPNTGELFF	TGTGCCAGCTCACCAGACAGGGGCCCTAACACCGGGGAGCTGTTTTTT
TRBJ2-7	15	TRBV4-1	.	TRBD2	CASSHSVAGAYEQYF	TGCGCCAGCAGCCACAGTGTAGCGGGAGCTTACGAGCAGTACTTC
TRBJ2-7	16	TRBV11-2	.	TRBD1	CASSLVGGQGAYEQYF	TGTGCCAGCAGCTTAGTTGGGGGACAGGGGGCTTATGAGCAGTACTTC
TRBJ2-1	14	TRBV19	once	.	CASKPEELYNEQFF	TGTGCCAGTAAACCGGAGGAACTTTACAATGAGCAGTTCTTC
TRBJ2-7	13	TRBV5-8	.	.	CASRGGSIYEQYF	TGTGCCAGCAGGGGGGGAAGCATCTACGAGCAGTACTTC
TRBJ2-1	14	TRBV28	.	.	CASSPLIGDHEQFF	TGTGCCAGCAGTCCCCTGATCGGAGACCATGAGCAGTTCTTC
TRBJ2-2	15	TRBV6-6	few	TRBD1	CASRTGGYNTGELFF	TGTGCCAGCAGGACAGGGGGATATAACACCGGGGAGCTGTTTTTT
TRBJ2-2	11	TRBV4-1	.	.	CASGGFGELFF	TGCGCCAGCGGAGGGTTTGGGGAGCTGTTTTTT
TRBJ2-7	16	TRBV4-2	.	.	CASSQEEELAYYEQYF	TGTGCCAGCAGCCAAGAAGAAGAGCTAGCTTACTACGAGCAGTACTTC
TRBJ1-1	16	TRBV5-1	.	.	CASSQMDRGGGRRAFF	TGCGCCAGCAGCCAGATGGACCGGGGAGGGGGAAGGCGAGCTTTCTTT
TRBJ1-1	13	TRBV5-1	.	TRBD1	CASRKGQGTEAFF	TGCGCCAGCAGAAAGGGACAGGGCACTGAAGCTTTCTTT
TRBJ1-4	15	TRBV7-9	.	TRBD1	CASSLFGTENEKLFF	TGTGCCAGCAGCTTATTTGGGACAGAAAATGAAAAACTGTTTTTT
TRBJ2-2	17	TRBV19	.	TRBD1	CASSQDVGDREIGELFF	TGTGCCAGTAGTCAAGACGTCGGGGACAGGGAGATCGGGGAGCTGTTTTTT
TRBJ2-3	15	TRBV28	.	.	CASRFEPPRRDTQYF	TGTGCCAGCAGATTTGAGCCGCCCCGTCGAGATACGCAGTATTTT
TRBJ2-2	13	TRBV29-1	once	.	CSVEGQNTGELFF	TGCAGCGTTGAAGGGCAAAACACCGGGGAGCTGTTTTTT
TRBJ2-7	15	TRBV4-2	.	TRBD1	CASSRWGTGDYEQYF	TGTGCCAGCAGCCGTTGGGGGACAGGGGACTACGAGCAGTACTTC
TRBJ2-4	17	TRBV7-3	.	.	CASRSPGTELAKNIQYF	TGTGCCAGCAGGTCACCCGGGACTGAGCTAGCCAAAAACATTCAGTACTTC
TRBJ1-1	16	TRBV7-8	.	TRBD1	CASSPGQGWIDTEAFF	TGTGCCAGCAGCCCCGGACAGGGCTGGATTGACACTGAAGCTTTCTTT
TRBJ2-7	16	TRBV11-3	.	TRBD2	CASATLAGVGSSEQYF	TGTGCCAGCGCTACTCTAGCGGGAGTAGGTTCCTCCGAGCAGTACTTC
TRBJ2-1	16	TRBV4-1	.	TRBD2	CASSRDTASGDNEQFF	TGCGCCAGCAGCCGAGACACGGCTAGCGGGGACAATGAGCAGTTCTTC
TRBJ1-4	15	TRBV9	.	TRBD1	CASSGIQGEGEKLFF	TGTGCCAGCAGCGGGATACAGGGGGAGGGGGAAAAACTGTTTTTT
TRBJ1-4	15	TRBV6-1	.	.	CASSGTVSGGEKLFF	TGTGCCAGCAGTGGGACGGTCTCAGGAGGTGAAAAACTGTTTTTT
TRBJ2-3	14	TRBV6-4	.	TRBD1	CASSEAGGADTQYF	TGTGCCAGCAGTGAGGCAGGGGGCGCAGATACGCAGTATTTT
TRBJ2-7	14	TRBV7-3	.	TRBD2	CASSPQRDSYEQYF	TGTGCCAGCAGCCCCCAGCGGGACTCCTACGAGCAGTACTTC
TRBJ1-2	13	TRBV6-6	.	TRBD1	CASSGTGIYGYTF	TGTGCCAGCAGTGGGACAGGGATCTATGGCTACACCTTC
TRBJ2-5	14	TRBV11-1	.	.	CASSLGTTQETQYF	TGTGCCAGCAGCTTAGGGACTACCCAAGAGACCCAGTACTTC
TRBJ2-7	13	TRBV6-1	.	.	CAILGVGGYEQYF	TGTGCCATCCTAGGCGTCGGAGGGTACGAGCAGTACTTC
TRBJ2-7	14	TRBV19	.	TRBD2	CASSDIAGSYEQYF	TGTGCCAGTAGTGATATAGCGGGGTCCTACGAGCAGTACTTC
TRBJ2-1	16	TRBV7-9	.	TRBD1	CASSFDPGQGANEQFF	TGTGCCAGCAGCTTCGATCCGGGACAGGGGGCAAATGAGCAGTTCTTC
TRBJ2-7	14	TRBV4-2	.	.	CASSHYGGRYEQYF	TGTGCCAGCAGCCATTACGGCGGGCGGTACGAGCAGTACTTC
TRBJ1-2	15	TRBV4-1	.	TRBD1	CASSPTTGVDYGYTF	TGCGCCAGCAGCCCCACTACAGGGGTGGACTATGGCTACACCTTC
TRBJ2-1	15	TRBV6-1	.	TRBD2	CASREGLVGRDEQFF	TGTGCCAGCAGGGAGGGACTAGTTGGGAGGGATGAGCAGTTCTTC
TRBJ2-4	14	TRBV27	.	.	CASSLGGHRGIQYF	TGTGCCAGCAGTTTAGGGGGACACCGCGGCATTCAGTACTTC
TRBJ1-4	16	TRBV15	.	.	CATSRDRGHGNEKLFF	TGTGCCACCAGCAGAGATCGAGGACACGGGAATGAAAAACTGTTTTTT